The clone carrying this T cell receptor beta chain was observed a few times. Its target is not known. The sample comes from a study of cytomegalovirus exposure and HLA in healthy donors. Notes on the study in general: HLA-A and HLA-B allele assignments for most subjects were reportedly predicted accurately using TCR beta sequences.

It was with 60 Vbeta and 13 Jbeta primers that the PCR ran. Here immunoSEQ multiplex PCR was the method, and the copy in TCRdb shows in-frame clones only, minus some. The data show roughly 190,000 clones, about 9.4% seen once. The CDR3 sequence is 13 residues long. V was pared by 3 bases and J by 8 bases, with 7 bases of the junction left unmatched. Germline V gene data show CDR1 as SGHRS and CDR2 as YFSETQ. The origin of this receptor is a woman in her twenties or thirties in good health and CMV-seropositive. The J gene is TRBJ1-1, the V gene TRBV5-1, with 7 bases fitting TRBD1. The sequencing sample was made of PBMCs. CDR3 sequence reads: CASSSGQSGEAFF. CDR3 nucleotide sequence: TGCGCCAGCAGCTCGGGACAGTCAGGAGAAGCTTTCTTT.